This T cell receptor (beta chain) was documented in a study of liver allograft versus peripheral blood T cells (TCRdb year 2020). With regard to the full study: T cell receptor repertoires present within transplanted livers were compared with repertoires in the peripheral blood of liver transplant recipients. Overall results and qualifications from the work: According to the report, the T cell receptor repertoires detected in peripheral blood were different from the repertoires found inside liver allografts.

Sequencer: Illumina MiSeq. TCRdb reran the public reads through fastp at Q25 and MiXCR, keeping productive beta chains. Rows with one shared CDR3 protein collapse into an entry with the most common genes and DNA. For this sample there are 15,000 to 20,000 distinct CDR3 sequences; around 23% appear just once. Of the sample, 9.5% to 15% falls within the top ten clones. Compared with germline, V lacks 6 bases and J lacks 0 bases; bases without a gene match: 5. The germline V gene provides CDR1 MNHEY and CDR2 SVGAGI. Its CDR3 holds 14 amino acids, cysteine through phenylalanine. The CDR3 DNA has 42 bases and is translated from base 1. This clonotype appeared a few times. What this receptor recognizes is not known. Base qualities are not provided; no much larger clone lies one nucleotide away.

The sequence joins TRBV6-5 to TRBJ2-7; TRBD1 matches 7 bases in the middle. This clonotype was sampled from a human patient who had a liver transplant. Some T cells seen after a transplant may have their origin in the graft donor. The DNA sequence reads TGTGCCAGCAGCCGGGACAGTAACTCCTACGAGCAGTACTTC. This yields the protein CASSRDSNSYEQYF.